The present TCR beta chain was sequenced within a study of technical replicates of blood from a few donors. The CDR3 is 15 amino acids. Trimming at V came to 6 bases and at J to 4 bases, leaving 10 bases not matched to a gene. Germline-derived CDR1 and CDR2 are LGHNT and FRNRAP. The table came from immunoSEQ multiplex PCR; TCRdb's copy has only in-frame clones and leaves some out. The table lists roughly 69,000 clones, approximately 86% of them singletons, with over 4% in the top ten. The gene calls are TRBV12-5 and TRBJ1-2; 8 bases are a match to TRBD1. This receptor was obtained from a human donor in good health. Some clones in this sample may be carry-over from other donors' samples. Sequencing was performed on PBMCs. CDR3 sequence: CASGLQQGVVYGYTF. DNA for the CDR3: TGTGCTAGTGGACTACAACAGGGGGTCGTCTATGGCTACACCTTC.